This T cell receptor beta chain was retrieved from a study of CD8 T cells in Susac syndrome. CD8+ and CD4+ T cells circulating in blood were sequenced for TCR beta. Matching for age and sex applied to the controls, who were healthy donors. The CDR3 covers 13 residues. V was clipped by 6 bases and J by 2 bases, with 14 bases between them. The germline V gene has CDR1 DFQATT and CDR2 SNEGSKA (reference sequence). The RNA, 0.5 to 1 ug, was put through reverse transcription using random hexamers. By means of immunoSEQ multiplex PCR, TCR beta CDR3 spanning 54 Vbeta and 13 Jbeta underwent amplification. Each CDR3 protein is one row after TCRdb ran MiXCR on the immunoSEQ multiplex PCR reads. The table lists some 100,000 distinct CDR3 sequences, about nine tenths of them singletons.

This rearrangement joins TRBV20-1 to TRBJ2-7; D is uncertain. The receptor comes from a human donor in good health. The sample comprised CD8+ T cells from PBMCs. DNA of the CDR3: TGCAGTGCGAGATGGGTGGGTGCCTACGAGCAGTACTTC. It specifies CSARWVGAYEQYF.